This T cell receptor (beta chain) was recorded in a study of blood T cell repertoires in COVID-19. The protocol was immunoSEQ multiplex PCR, while the TCRdb copy is restricted to in-frame clones and leaves out a portion. The data show about 100,000 clones, with 85% seen just once and 3.8% held by the top ten. The CDR3 is 18 amino acids. The V gene end was trimmed by 0 bases and the J gene end by 7 bases; junction bases not matched to a gene: 12. CDR1 and CDR2 (germline): SGHRS, YFSETQ. The gene calls are TRBV5-1 and TRBJ2-1, with 11 bases aligning to TRBD2. The sequence derives from a man between 60 and 75 years old with acute or convalescent COVID-19. The specimen sequenced was peripheral blood. The CDR3 DNA reads TGCGCCAGCAGCTTGGGCCTAGCGGGGGGCACCCTACAGAATGAGCAGTTCTTC. It translates to CASSLGLAGGTLQNEQFF.